Below, 4 T cell receptor beta chains from the same sample are listed, as sequenced in a study of shared clonotypes between healthy human individuals (dated by TCRdb to 2019 to 2021). The receptor library was made with the immunoSEQ multiplex PCR assay. In TCRdb, the immuneACCESS table is reduced to in-frame sequences with V and J assigned. These tables do not hold every clone; where another copy was compared, an unresolved V gene accounts for under half, and the others remain unexplained. The sample table shows about 480,000 clones, and 75% to 80% are seen once. The top ten constitute about 12% of the sample. Sequenced: PBMCs. These receptors came from a woman in her 40s in good health. Some clones in this sample may be carry-over from other donors' samples.

This chain joins TRBV27 and TRBJ1-5; no clear D gene. The V end was cut by 6 bases, the J end by 5 bases, with 11 bases between. The CDR3 consists of 13 residues. Germline V gives CDR1 MNHEY, CDR2 SMNVEV (reference sequence). The CDR3 sequence is CASSPTYDQPQHF. For the CDR3, the DNA is TGTGCCAGCAGCCCAACATATGATCAGCCCCAGCATTTT.

The rearrangement joins TRBV29-1 to TRBJ1-2; no clear D gene. V dropped 0 bases and J dropped 5 bases, with 10 bases sitting between them. CDR1 is SQVTM and CDR2 is ANQGSEA in the germline V gene. There are 13 residues in the CDR3. CDR3 loop: CSVEDLRLYGYTF. The CDR3 nucleotides read TGCAGCGTTGAAGATCTCAGGCTATATGGCTACACCTTC.

V usage is TRBV29-1 and J usage is TRBJ2-3; TRBD1 matches 7 bases. Germline loops: CDR1 SQVTM, CDR2 ANQGSEA. The CDR3 covers 13 residues. The V segment lost 6 bases and the J segment 1 base; nucleotides outside the gene matches: 4. The CDR3 sequence is CSVDRDGTDTQYF. DNA of the CDR3: TGCAGCGTCGACAGGGACGGCACAGATACGCAGTATTTT.

The CDR3 DNA is TGTGCCAGCAGCTTCTTTGTTCCACCTCAGCGGGAGCACACCCTATACGAGCAGTACTTC. It encodes CASSFFVPPQREHTLYEQYF. V usage is TRBV5-5 and J usage is TRBJ2-7, with 8 bases that match TRBD2. Germline V lookup: CDR1 SGHKS, CDR2 YYEKEE (reference sequence). J was trimmed by 4 bases and V by 2 bases; bases with no gene match: 23. The CDR3 loop spans 20 amino acids.